Included here is one T cell receptor (beta chain) sequence, with context. Its antigen is undetermined. Germline V lookup: CDR1 MNHEY, CDR2 SVGAGI. CDR3 length: 13 residues. V gave up 2 bases and J gave up 5 bases, with 9 bases separating them. The record originates from a study of a mutant IDH1 vaccine in newly diagnosed glioma. Study context: Once 4-6 weeks had passed after radiotherapy alone, vaccination started, or it started with temozolomide cycles. Before enrollment, the patients had been treated with radiotherapy alone, temozolomide alone, or both together. Most of them had received both.

As for time point: week 5, during vaccination. One vaccine dose held 300 ug of mutant IDH1 20-mer peptide and came with topical imiquimod. Assay used: immunoSEQ multiplex PCR; TCRdb lists only in-frame clones, some missing. Among 50,000 to 65,000 clones listed, over 70% were seen once. Sequenced material: PBMCs, taken from a glioma patient whose treatment included an IDH1 peptide vaccine. The gene calls are TRBV6-5 and TRBJ1-1, with D uncertain. The source is a man between 25 and 39 years old with glioma. Here the CDR3 reads CASSYGWATEAFF. The CDR3 bases are TGTGCCAGCAGTTACGGTTGGGCGACTGAAGCTTTCTTT.